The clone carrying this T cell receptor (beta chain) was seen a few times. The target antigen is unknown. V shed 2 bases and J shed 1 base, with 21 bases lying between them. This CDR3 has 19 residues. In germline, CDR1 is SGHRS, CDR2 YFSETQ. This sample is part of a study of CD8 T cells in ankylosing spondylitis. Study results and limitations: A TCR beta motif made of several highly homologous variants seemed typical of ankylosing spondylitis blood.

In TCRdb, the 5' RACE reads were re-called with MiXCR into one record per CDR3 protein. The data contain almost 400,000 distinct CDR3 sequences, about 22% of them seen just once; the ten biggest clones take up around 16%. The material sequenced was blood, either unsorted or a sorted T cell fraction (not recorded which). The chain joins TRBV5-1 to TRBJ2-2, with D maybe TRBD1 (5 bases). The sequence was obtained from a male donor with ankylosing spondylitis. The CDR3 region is CASSFWPRRGPLNTGELFF. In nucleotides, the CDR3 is TGCGCCAGCAGCTTCTGGCCGAGAAGGGGCCCCCTGAACACCGGGGAGCTGTTTTTT.